These 9 T cell receptor beta chains were sequenced from one sample in a study of T-cell reconstitution after alpha-beta-depleted transplantation in children. During its preparation, the TCRbeta library received unique molecular identifiers. TCRdb re-derived calls from the PCR reads in MiXCR, one entry per CDR3 protein. Of fewer than 550,000 distinct CDR3 sequences listed, approximately 11% are singletons. The sequencing used PBMCs from the stem cell graft donor, collected from the stem cell graft. These receptors came from a human donor who donated a stem cell graft to a child with acute myeloid leukemia.

J is TRBJ2-3 and V is TRBV10-2, with D maybe TRBD2 (6 bases). V gave up 2 bases and J gave up 2 bases, with 11 bases separating them. This CDR3 region has 15 residues. Germline values: CDR1 WSHSY, CDR2 SAAADI. CDR3: CASSEVASDTDTQYF. DNA for the CDR3: TGCGCCAGCAGTGAGGTTGCTAGCGACACAGATACGCAGTATTTT.

There are a few counts of this clonotype. The rearrangement links TRBV24-1 to TRBJ1-2, with a tentative D call TRBD1 (6 bases). Trimming cost V 5 bases and J 7 bases, with 10 bases left between them. This CDR3 spans 12 amino acids. CDR1 and CDR2 from the germline V gene are KGHDR and SFDVKD. Here the CDR3 DNA reads TGTGCCACCAGTGCAGGGGTCGGTGGCTACACCTTC. Translation: CATSAGVGGYTF.

The rearrangement uses TRBV29-1 and TRBJ2-2; the D is unclear. V was shortened by 7 bases and J by 7 bases, with 10 bases between the two germline ends. This CDR3 contains 11 residues. From germline, CDR1 is SQVTM and CDR2 ANQGSEA. The CDR3 bases are TGCAGCGGAGGAGTTAGCGGGGAGCTGTTTTTT. Its translation is CSGGVSGELFF.

Only a few counts were recorded for this clonotype. The chain couples TRBV6-5 to TRBJ2-1, with a possible D match to TRBD2 (5 bases). The CDR3 consists of 16 residues. V shed 2 bases and J shed 2 bases, with 13 bases lying between them. From germline, CDR1 is MNHEY and CDR2 SVGAGI. As DNA, the CDR3 is TGTGCCAGCAGTTACGGACGCCGACTAACCTACAATGAGCAGTTCTTC. It translates to CASSYGRRLTYNEQFF.

There are a few counts of this clonotype. The rearrangement uses TRBV30 and TRBJ1-2; D unclear. The CDR3 is 13 amino acids. V lost 5 bases to trimming and J lost 6 bases, with 16 bases between them. Germline values: CDR1 GTSNPN, CDR2 SVGIG (reference sequence). CDR3 sequence (DNA): TGTGCCTGGTACCTGGAGCGAGAGGATGGCTACACCTTC. It is translated as CAWYLEREDGYTF.

This clonotype was seen ten or more times. The chain uses TRBV12-3 or TRBV12-4 and TRBJ2-3, with D uncertain. V lost 1 base and J 0 bases, leaving 5 bases between the germline ends. The CDR3 sequence is 14 residues long. The CDR3 DNA sequence: TGTGCCAGCAGTTTAGGGGATAGCACAGATACGCAGTATTTT. Translating gives CASSLGDSTDTQYF.

The chain couples TRBV29-1 to TRBJ2-2, with a possible D match to TRBD1 (6 bases). This CDR3 is 14 amino acids long. CDR1 and CDR2 (germline): SQVTM, ANQGSEA. Trimming shortened V by 6 bases and J by 2 bases, and 13 bases separated the two germline ends. The CDR3 DNA reads TGCAGCGTCTCTGGACAGTTAAACACCGGGGAGCTGTTTTTT. Translating gives CSVSGQLNTGELFF.

This clonotype has a count of ten or more. V usage is TRBV4-1 and J usage is TRBJ2-7; 15 nucleotides align to TRBD2. CDR3 length: 19 amino acids. V shed 5 bases and J 0 bases; nucleotides not matched to a gene: 11. Germline loops: CDR1 MGHRA, CDR2 YSYEKL. CDR3 nucleotides: TGCGCCAGCAGCTATGAAGGGACTAGCGGGGGGCAAAGCTCCTACGAGCAGTACGTC. Translation: CASSYEGTSGGQSSYEQYV.

This clonotype has just a few counts. Here the CDR3 DNA reads TGTGCCAGCAGCCAACAGAACACTGAAGCTTTCTTT. It codes for CASSQQNTEAFF. This sequence joins TRBV3-1 and TRBJ1-1, with D unresolved. The germline CDR1 and CDR2 sequences are LGHDT and YNNKEL (reference sequence). Trimming took 2 bases from V and 1 from J, leaving 2 bases between them. The CDR3 has 12 residues.